The 10 T cell receptor beta chains reported below all come from one sample, sequenced in a study of blood T cell repertoires in COVID-19. TCRdb keeps only in-frame clones here, not all; method: immunoSEQ multiplex PCR. In the table there are 200,000 to 250,000 clones, over 80% of which are singletons. Material for sequencing was peripheral blood. The receptors were sampled from a human donor in a cohort sampled during active COVID-19.

The V and J genes are TRBV29-1 and TRBJ2-1; 8 bases align to TRBD2. The V gene end was trimmed by 4 bases and the J gene end by 16 bases; junction bases not matched to a gene: 15. Looked up from germline, CDR1 is SQVTM and CDR2 is ANQGSEA. The CDR3 runs to 13 residues. In DNA, the CDR3 is TGCAGCGTTGTCCCGGGACTAGTAGGGCCGGCTTTCTTC. It yields the protein CSVVPGLVGPAFF.

V and J are TRBV28 and TRBJ1-1; D is ambiguous. The germline CDR1 and CDR2 sequences are MDHEN and SYDVKM. CDR3 length: 14 residues. The V gene lost 5 bases and the J gene lost 4 bases, with 14 bases spanning the gap. The CDR3: CASSPPERPTEAFF. The CDR3, as DNA: TGTGCCAGCAGTCCGCCGGAGAGGCCCACTGAAGCTTTCTTT. The full variable domain, in which reference TRBV28 and TRBJ1-1 provide the parts outside the CDR3, is DVKVTQSSRYLVKRTGEKVFLECVQDMDHENMFWYRQDPGLGLRLIYFSYDVKMKEKGDIPEGYSVSREKKERFSLILESASTNQTSMYLCASSPPERPTEAFFGQGTRLTVV.

This CDR3 is CASSQGQARTYNEQFF. CDR3 in DNA: TGCGCCAGCAGCCAAGGGCAAGCTAGGACCTACAATGAGCAGTTCTTC. The rearrangement joins TRBV4-3 to TRBJ2-1; D unclear. V was trimmed by 1 base and J by 2 bases, leaving 12 bases between them. CDR1 is LGHNA and CDR2 is YSLEER in the germline V gene. CDR3 length: 16 residues.

The chain joins TRBV2 to TRBJ2-5; TRBD1 aligns across 7 bases. CDR1 is SNHLY, CDR2 FYNNEI, per germline. This CDR3 comprises 13 residues. With 4 bases clipped from V and 4 bases from J, the junction kept 3 bases outside the gene matches. The DNA for the CDR3 is TGTGCCAGCAGTGTAGAGGGGGCAGAGACCCAGTACTTC. This codes for CASSVEGAETQYF.

This chain uses TRBV15 with TRBJ2-7; 8 bases fit TRBD1. The length of the CDR3 is 16 residues. The V gene end was trimmed by 3 bases and the J gene end by 2 bases; junction bases not matched to a gene: 9. Germline assignment: CDR1 LNHNV and CDR2 YYDKDF (reference sequence). The CDR3 protein is CATSRLPGQATYEQYF. The CDR3 DNA reads as TGTGCCACCAGCAGGCTCCCGGGACAGGCCACCTACGAGCAGTACTTC.

The chain combines TRBV19 with TRBJ2-4; TRBD2 matches at 7 bases. Germline CDR1 and CDR2: LNHDA and SQIVND (reference sequence). The CDR3 is 16 residues long. Trimming removed 1 base from V and 9 bases from J; junction bases left unmatched: 12. This chain's CDR3 is CASSIARSQRDGIQYF. The CDR3 DNA sequence: TGTGCCAGTAGTATAGCCCGGTCCCAGCGGGACGGCATTCAGTACTTC.

This chain links TRBV19 with TRBJ2-6; 7 nucleotides line up with TRBD1. The CDR3 is 17 residues long. The germline V gene has CDR1 LNHDA and CDR2 SQIVND (reference sequence). Germline trimming cut 4 bases from V and 0 bases from J; bases unmatched to any gene: 6. CDR3 loop: CASSNRDSPSGANVLTF. CDR3 nucleotides: TGTGCCAGTAGTAACCGGGACAGCCCCTCTGGGGCCAACGTCCTGACTTTC.

The V call is TRBV23-1, the J call TRBJ2-1; TRBD2 aligns across 13 bases. TRBV23-1 is recorded as an ORF, its role being uncertain. There are 17 residues in the CDR3. V was pared by 3 bases and J by 6 bases, with 8 bases of the junction left unmatched. The CDR3 nucleotides read TGCGCCAGCAGTCAGCAAGGACTAGCGGGAGTCGTCAATGAGCAGTTCTTC. Translation: CASSQQGLAGVVNEQFF.

The sample holds one count of this clone. The rearrangement links TRBV27 to TRBJ1-5; D is unclear. Deletions cut 4 bases from V and 7 bases from J, with 14 bases between. Germline CDR1 and CDR2: MNHEY and SMNVEV (reference sequence). The CDR3 consists of 14 residues. This CDR3 is CASSWSLGRQPQHF. The DNA of the CDR3 is TGTGCCAGCAGTTGGTCCCTCGGGAGACAGCCCCAGCATTTT.

The chain carries TRBV7-9 and TRBJ1-6; TRBD1 aligns across 10 bases. From germline, CDR1 is SEHNR and CDR2 FQNEAQ (reference sequence). CDR3 length equals 15 residues. The J segment lost 6 bases and the V segment lost 5 bases, leaving 4 bases of the junction unmatched. CDR3 region: CASSRTGGPNSPLHF. DNA of the CDR3: TGTGCCAGCAGCCGGACAGGGGGTCCTAATTCACCCCTCCACTTT.